What follows are 10 T cell receptor beta chains derived from one specimen sequenced in a study of Ad26.COV2.S vaccination and SARS-CoV-2 variants. Sample treatment: roughly 19 received Ad26.COV2.S at low or high dose, single or two shots; 5 received placebo; per-sample allocation not given. Sampling took place 63 days after the first vaccine or placebo injection. The repertoire was sequenced with immunoSEQ multiplex PCR; TCRdb's copy has only in-frame clones and lacks some. In the table there are fewer than 800,000 clones, 89% of which are singletons. Material: peripheral blood, obtained in a trial of Ad26.COV2.S vaccine versus placebo. The receptors originated from a person aged 18-60 years who received the Ad26.COV2.S COVID-19 vaccine or a placebo.

V usage is TRBV11-1 and J usage is TRBJ1-2; maybe TRBD1 (5 bases). Trimming took off 3 bases at V and 5 bases at J, with 16 bases between the two ends. The CDR3 spans 15 residues. Germline assignment: CDR1 SGHAT and CDR2 FQDESV (reference sequence). CDR3 nucleotide sequence: TGTGCCAGCAGCTTCGAGGACAAGGGCCCTTATGGCTACACCTTC. Amino acids: CASSFEDKGPYGYTF.

The rearrangement uses TRBV5-1 and TRBJ1-5; unclear D gene. Trimming left V 0 bases short and J 0 bases short, with 10 bases between. This CDR3 has 16 residues. CDR1 is SGHRS and CDR2 is YFSETQ in the germline V gene. The CDR3 here is CASSLEGMYSNQPQHF. CDR3 sequence (DNA): TGCGCCAGCAGCTTGGAAGGAATGTATAGCAATCAGCCCCAGCATTTT.

This chain links TRBV6-2 or TRBV6-3 with TRBJ2-7; possibly TRBD2 for D (6 bases). Germline CDR1 is MNHEY and CDR2 is SVGEGT. Trimming stripped 3 bases from V and 3 bases from J, with 12 bases between. This CDR3 comprises 14 residues. DNA of the CDR3: TGTGCCAGCAGTTATGCGGGGCTATACTACGAGCAGTACTTC. Translation: CASSYAGLYYEQYF.

The chain links TRBV6-5 to TRBJ1-6; D is uncertain. This CDR3 region has 13 residues. Trimming removed 7 bases at V and 3 bases at J, with 7 bases between. The germline V gene encodes CDR1 MNHEY and CDR2 SVGAGI. CDR3 region: CASTLNYNSPLHF. The CDR3, as DNA: TGTGCCAGCACCCTTAACTATAATTCACCCCTCCACTTT.

This chain's CDR3 is CASSRPLRQASPRPQHF. In DNA form, the CDR3 reads TGTGCCAGTAGTCGACCGTTAAGACAGGCGTCCCCCCGGCCCCAGCATTTT. The chain employs TRBV19 and TRBJ1-5; a possible D gene is TRBD1 (6 bases). The CDR3 covers 17 residues. The ends were cut back, 5 bases at V and 9 bases at J, with 26 bases in the middle. The germline V gene has CDR1 LNHDA and CDR2 SQIVND (reference sequence).

The chain uses TRBV27 and TRBJ1-6, with TRBD1 matching over 7 bases. Germline values: CDR1 MNHEY, CDR2 SMNVEV (reference sequence). CDR3 length: 14 residues. V lost 3 bases and J lost 7; bases outside the gene matches: 3. CDR3 sequence (DNA): TGTGCCAGCAGTTTCGGGACAGAAAATTCACCCCTCCACTTT. Its translation is CASSFGTENSPLHF.

The chain uses TRBV3-1 (or the pseudogene TRBV3-2) and TRBJ2-3; D unclear. V was clipped by 6 bases and J by 6 bases, with 10 bases between them. The germline V gene encodes CDR1 LGHDT and CDR2 YNNKEL (reference sequence). The CDR3 extends over 12 amino acids. The CDR3 loop reads CASSSRADTQYF. CDR3 coding DNA: TGTGCCAGCAGTTCTAGGGCGGATACGCAGTATTTT.

The chain has TRBV24-1 and TRBJ2-5; 11 positions match TRBD2. Germline V gene lookup returns CDR1 KGHDR and CDR2 SFDVKD. This CDR3 comprises 15 residues. V dropped 6 bases and J dropped 5; count of bases not matched to a gene: 7. The chain's CDR3 is CATSPGLAEGETQYF. The CDR3 nucleotides are TGTGCCACCAGTCCGGGACTAGCGGAGGGGGAGACCCAGTACTTC.

This clone turned up a few times. The chain joins TRBV29-1 to TRBJ1-5; D possibly corresponds to TRBD1 (5 bases). The V and J ends lost 4 bases and 4 bases respectively, with 20 bases between them. Germline CDR1 SQVTM, CDR2 ANQGSEA. The CDR3 spans 16 residues. The CDR3 here is CSVVVAGTYRNQPQHF. Written as DNA, the CDR3 is TGCAGCGTTGTTGTAGCAGGGACCTACCGAAATCAGCCCCAGCATTTT.

This clone appeared a single time. Additional DNA sequences in this sample encode the identical CDR3. The gene calls are TRBV11-2 and TRBJ2-7; D unclear. Deletions cut 4 bases from V and 3 bases from J, with 7 bases between. Germline loops: CDR1 SGHAT, CDR2 FQNNGV. The CDR3 is 12 amino acids. CDR3 coding DNA: TGTGCCAGCAGCTCCAACAGCTACGAGCAGTACTTC. Residues: CASSSNSYEQYF. The variable domain in full, completed from reference TRBV11-2 and TRBJ2-7, reads EAGVAQSPRYKIIEKRQSVAFWCNPISGHATLYWYQQILGQGPKLLIQFQNNGVVDDSQLPKDRFSAERLKGVDSTLKIQPAKLEDSAVYLCASSSNSYEQYFGPGTRLTVT.